The 28 T cell receptor beta chains below all came from one sample that was sequenced in a study of shared clonotypes between healthy human individuals. Clones were sequenced by immunoSEQ multiplex PCR, and TCRdb holds only the in-frame ones, with some missing. In the table there are 2 million to 3 million clones, 93% of which are singletons. The specimen sequenced was naive CD4+ T cells from PBMCs. Specified subset: CD45RA+ positively selected. The receptor set was obtained from a young man in good health. Some clones in this sample may be carry-over from other donors' samples.

This clone was picked up a small number of times. This chain uses TRBV7-3 with TRBJ1-1; D call uncertain. Trimming took off 4 bases at V and 1 base at J, with 13 bases between the two ends. The CDR3 is made up of 15 amino acids. Germline V gives CDR1 SGHTA, CDR2 FQGTGA. The CDR3 loop reads CASSYRAQKNTEAFF. The CDR3, as DNA: TGTGCCAGCAGCTACCGGGCACAGAAGAACACTGAAGCTTTCTTT.

The chain joins TRBV5-4 to TRBJ2-7; 11 bases map to TRBD2. Germline CDR1 SGHNT, CDR2 YYREEE (reference sequence). With 5 bases clipped from V and 5 bases from J, the junction kept 9 bases outside the gene matches. The CDR3 extends over 15 amino acids. The CDR3 sequence: CASSRQLAGVDEQYF. The CDR3 coding sequence is TGTGCCAGCAGTCGGCAACTAGCGGGAGTCGACGAGCAGTACTTC.

This chain connects TRBV28 to TRBJ1-2, with a weak D call TRBD1 (5 bases). Germline V gene sequence: CDR1 MDHEN, CDR2 SYDVKM. Trimming removed 6 bases at V and 3 bases at J, with 14 bases between. The CDR3 runs 14 residues. The CDR3, as DNA: TGTGCCAGCAGCCCTTTTGCCAGGGACTATGGCTACACCTTC. Translated, it gives CASSPFARDYGYTF.

This clone was counted only a few times. The chain couples TRBV5-1 to TRBJ1-1; a weak D match, TRBD1 (6 bases). Germline V gives CDR1 SGHRS, CDR2 YFSETQ. Trimming took off 1 base at V and 3 bases at J, with 10 bases between the two ends. This CDR3 has 14 amino acids. In nucleotides, the CDR3 is TGCGCCAGCAGCTTGCAGGGGTCGGACACTGAAGCTTTCTTT. Translating it yields CASSLQGSDTEAFF.

V and J are TRBV6-5 and TRBJ1-1, with a possible D match to TRBD1 (6 bases). The V end was cut by 2 bases, the J end by 4 bases, with 11 bases between. Germline values: CDR1 MNHEY, CDR2 SVGAGI. The CDR3 has 14 residues. The chain's CDR3 is CASSYTPGATEAFF. CDR3 in DNA: TGTGCCAGCAGTTACACGCCAGGGGCCACTGAAGCTTTCTTT.

This chain uses TRBV5-6 with TRBJ1-6, with TRBD1 matching 8 bases. CDR1 is SGHDT, CDR2 YYEEEE, per germline. The CDR3 is made up of 14 amino acids. V was pared by 4 bases and J by 7 bases, with 4 bases of the junction left unmatched. The CDR3 sequence: CASSRGQGNSPLHF. For the CDR3, the DNA is TGTGCCAGCAGCCGAGGACAGGGCAATTCACCCCTCCACTTT. Combining the CDR3 with reference TRBV5-6 and TRBJ1-6 gives the whole variable domain DAGVTQSPTHLIKTRGQQVTLRCSPKSGHDTVSWYQQALGQGPQFIFQYYEEEERQRGNFPDRFSGHQFPNYSSELNVNALLLGDSALYLCASSRGQGNSPLHFGNGTRLTVT.

The genes are TRBV5-1 and TRBJ2-3; 7 positions agree with TRBD1. This CDR3 comprises 14 residues. The trim removed 6 bases at V and 2 bases at J, leaving 6 bases unmatched. CDR1 SGHRS and CDR2 YFSETQ come from the germline V gene. The CDR3 is CASTRDSTTDTQYF. The CDR3 DNA reads as TGCGCCAGCACCCGGGACAGTACCACAGATACGCAGTATTTT.

The V and J genes are TRBV13 and TRBJ2-1, with 10 nucleotides matching TRBD2. This CDR3 region has 15 residues. CDR1 and CDR2 from the germline V gene are PRHDT and FYEKMQ (reference sequence). Trimming removed 2 bases from V and 6 bases from J; junction bases left unmatched: 4. The CDR3 DNA reads TGTGCCAGCAGCTTAAGGCCTAGCGGGAGCAATGAGCAGTTCTTC. This translates into CASSLRPSGSNEQFF.

The chain recombines TRBV9 with TRBJ2-3, with 9 bases identical to TRBD2. The CDR3 runs 15 residues. Per germline, CDR1 SGDLS and CDR2 YYNGEE. The ends lost 2 bases at V and 5 bases at J; junction bases unmatched: 6. CDR3 sequence reads: CASSVAGGRGDTQYF. As DNA, the CDR3 is TGTGCCAGCAGCGTTGCGGGAGGGCGAGGAGATACGCAGTATTTT. Supplemented by reference TRBV9 and TRBJ2-3, the full variable domain reads DSGVTQTPKHLITATGQRVTLRCSPRSGDLSVYWYQQSLDQGLQFLIQYYNGEERAKGNILERFSAQQFPDLHSELNLSSLELGDSALYFCASSVAGGRGDTQYFGPGTRLTVL.

The gene calls are TRBV18 and TRBJ1-6; perhaps TRBD1 as D (5 bases). Between the trimmed V and J ends, which lost 3 bases and 9 bases, there was a span of 15 bases. Germline values: CDR1 KGHSH, CDR2 LQKENI. This CDR3 spans 15 amino acids. CDR3 sequence: CASSPGDVRGSPLHF. CDR3 nucleotide sequence: TGTGCCAGCTCACCTGGGGACGTACGCGGTTCACCCCTCCACTTT.

V usage is TRBV6-1 and J usage is TRBJ2-1; 8 bases are shared with TRBD2. The germline gives CDR1 MNHNS, CDR2 SASEGT. Trimming removed 3 bases from V and 9 bases from J; junction bases left unmatched: 10. The CDR3 is 15 amino acids. The chain's CDR3 is CASSDYSGIVGEQFF. In nucleotides, the CDR3 is TGTGCCAGCAGTGATTATAGCGGGATTGTCGGTGAGCAGTTCTTC.

The genes are TRBV5-1 and TRBJ1-2; 9 bases line up with TRBD1. CDR1 is SGHRS, CDR2 YFSETQ, per germline. The CDR3 is 15 residues long. V lost 1 base and J lost 2; bases outside the gene matches: 3. CDR3: CASSLTGGANYGYTF. The DNA for the CDR3 is TGCGCCAGCAGCTTGACAGGGGGCGCGAACTATGGCTACACCTTC.

The CDR3 DNA reads as TGTGCCAGCTCGCCGGGGGCGGGACAGGGTCTCTACGAGCAGTACTTC. It is translated as CASSPGAGQGLYEQYF. The V gene is TRBV18, the J gene TRBJ2-7; the match to TRBD1 covers 9 bases. The CDR3 is made up of 16 amino acids. CDR1 is KGHSH and CDR2 is LQKENI in the germline V gene. The V gene end was trimmed by 6 bases and the J gene end by 3 bases; junction bases not matched to a gene: 12.

The rearrangement joins TRBV6-1 to TRBJ2-2, with 10 bases fitting TRBD2. CDR1 is MNHNS, CDR2 SASEGT, per germline. This CDR3 has 19 residues. Trimming cost V 3 bases and J 5 bases; bases outside gene matches: 15. The CDR3 loop reads CASSDRAGGRTSVTGELFF. CDR3 nucleotide sequence: TGTGCCAGCAGTGATCGAGCGGGAGGGAGAACGTCTGTGACCGGGGAGCTGTTTTTT.

V gene TRBV7-9 combines with J gene TRBJ1-4; perhaps TRBD1 as D (6 bases). The CDR3 length is 14 residues. Trimming stripped 1 base from V and 11 bases from J, with 14 bases between. CDR1 SEHNR and CDR2 FQNEAQ come from the germline V gene (reference sequence). CDR3 sequence: CASSLELQGGKLFF. In DNA form, the CDR3 reads TGTGCCAGCAGCTTAGAATTACAGGGCGGGAAACTGTTTTTT.

A single count supports this clone. This same CDR3 is encoded by further DNA sequences in the sample. This chain links TRBV7-9 with TRBJ1-1; D unclear. This CDR3 has 14 residues. V lost 1 base and J 1 base, leaving 7 bases between the germline ends. The V gene's germline CDR1 is SEHNR and CDR2 FQNEAQ (reference sequence). The CDR3 bases are TGTGCCAGCAGCTTAGAGGCAGGGAACACTGAAGCTTTCTTT. This encodes CASSLEAGNTEAFF.

Comment on this clone: Within the sample, other DNA sequences also encode this same CDR3. This CDR3 reads CASSLGVGTEAFF. For the CDR3, the DNA is TGCGCCAGCAGCTTAGGGGTTGGGACTGAAGCTTTCTTT. The chain combines TRBV5-1 with TRBJ1-1; perhaps TRBD1 as D (5 bases). Trimming cost V 2 bases and J 5 bases, with 10 bases left between them. Germline V lookup: CDR1 SGHRS, CDR2 YFSETQ. This CDR3 spans 13 amino acids.

The gene calls are TRBV28 and TRBJ1-2; 10 nucleotides match TRBD1. The CDR3 sequence is 15 residues long. From germline, CDR1 is MDHEN and CDR2 SYDVKM. Trimming took 5 bases from V and 4 from J; bases not matched to a gene: 7. In DNA form, the CDR3 reads TGTGCCAGCAGTGGGGACAGGGGAAGATTCTATGGCTACACCTTC. Translating it yields CASSGDRGRFYGYTF.

V is TRBV7-8 and J is TRBJ2-1; D gene unclear. V lost 5 bases, J lost 9 bases, and 20 bases lay in between. The CDR3 sequence is 15 residues long. CDR1 and CDR2 (germline): SGHVS, FQNEAQ. The CDR3 loop reads CASSLHRVVVGEQFF. CDR3 in DNA: TGTGCCAGCAGCCTTCACCGGGTCGTCGTGGGTGAGCAGTTCTTC.

The V call is TRBV7-2, the J call TRBJ2-1; D uncertain. This CDR3 is 15 amino acids long. CDR1 is SGHTA and CDR2 is FQGNSA in the germline V gene. The ends were cut back, 5 bases at V and 3 bases at J, with 14 bases in the middle. The DNA for the CDR3 is TGTGCCAGCAGCATAAGAACTTTGGTCTACAATGAGCAGTTCTTC. Its protein product is CASSIRTLVYNEQFF. Combining the CDR3 with reference TRBV7-2 and TRBJ2-1 gives the whole variable domain GAGVSQSPSNKVTEKGKDVELRCDPISGHTALYWYRQSLGQGLEFLIYFQGNSAPDKSGLPSDRFSAERTGGSVSTLTIQRTQQEDSAVYLCASSIRTLVYNEQFFGPGTRLTVL.

The rearrangement uses TRBV19 and TRBJ1-2; 7 bases fit TRBD1. The CDR3 consists of 15 residues. Unmatched junction bases numbered 14, after V lost 9 bases and J lost 4 bases. Germline lookup yields CDR1 LNHDA and CDR2 SQIVND (reference sequence). CDR3 DNA: TGTGCCAGCGCAGGACAGGACCTCCCCAGCTATGGCTACACCTTC. Protein product: CASAGQDLPSYGYTF.

This chain links TRBV28 with TRBJ1-1, with D possibly matching TRBD1 (5 bases). V dropped 3 bases and J dropped 10 bases, with 12 bases sitting between them. The germline gives CDR1 MDHEN, CDR2 SYDVKM. The CDR3 contains 12 residues. The CDR3 is CASSFREGLAFF. DNA of the CDR3: TGTGCCAGCAGTTTTCGGGAGGGACTAGCTTTCTTT.

The chain combines TRBV28 with TRBJ2-1; 10 bases match TRBD2. CDR3 length: 22 residues. Germline trimming cut 2 bases from V and 0 bases from J; bases unmatched to any gene: 19. Germline values: CDR1 MDHEN, CDR2 SYDVKM. The CDR3 nucleotides are TGTGCCAGCAGTTTACTTATCGGGGCTAGCGGGAGTCCCCCGAGCTCCTACAATGAGCAGTTCTTC. Protein sequence: CASSLLIGASGSPPSSYNEQFF.

A few counts support this clone. J is TRBJ2-1 and V is TRBV15, with 14 bases identical to TRBD2. The CDR3 covers 14 residues. In germline, CDR1 is LNHNV, CDR2 YYDKDF (reference sequence). Trimming removed 8 bases from V and 7 bases from J; junction bases left unmatched: 4. Here the CDR3 reads CATRGTSGRNEQFF. In DNA form, the CDR3 reads TGTGCCACCCGGGGGACTAGCGGGAGAAATGAGCAGTTCTTC.

The V gene is TRBV5-1, the J gene TRBJ2-1, with TRBD1 as a possible D gene (5 bases). Germline loops: CDR1 SGHRS, CDR2 YFSETQ. This CDR3 region has 14 residues. The V end lost 7 bases, the J end lost 5 bases, and 16 bases lay between the germline ends. The CDR3 region has the DNA TGCGCCAGCTGGGATCGACAGAAGCACAATGAGCAGTTCTTC. Translated: CASWDRQKHNEQFF.

The genes are TRBV28 and TRBJ1-1; D possibly corresponds to TRBD1 (6 bases). The CDR3 runs to 13 residues. V lost 7 bases and J 1 base, leaving 10 bases between the germline ends. CDR1 and CDR2 (germline): MDHEN, SYDVKM. The CDR3: CASTRQENTEAFF. The CDR3 DNA follows: TGTGCCAGCACGAGACAGGAGAACACTGAAGCTTTCTTT.

The chain employs TRBV14 and TRBJ1-2, with TRBD1 identical over 7 bases. The CDR3 is made up of 14 amino acids. Per the germline V gene, CDR1 is SGHDN and CDR2 is FVKESK. V lost 4 bases, J lost 2 bases, and 4 bases stayed unmatched. The DNA for the CDR3 is TGTGCCAGCAGCCTGGACAGGACAAACTATGGCTACACCTTC. Translation gives CASSLDRTNYGYTF.

The chain links TRBV4-1 to TRBJ2-5, with 13 bases identical to TRBD2. The CDR3 contains 17 residues. Germline V CDR1 and CDR2: MGHRA, YSYEKL. The junction had 6 bases not matched to a gene; V was cut back by 0 bases and J by 5 bases. CDR3 amino acids: CASSQEGLAGVGETQYF. Written as DNA, the CDR3 is TGCGCCAGCAGCCAAGAAGGACTAGCGGGAGTGGGTGAGACCCAGTACTTC.